The clone carrying this TCR beta chain was recorded many times. The antigen is unknown. The authors produced cDNA by 5'RACE using 10-nucleotide random UMIs. Every sequencing run drew on 15-18 subjects and yielded over 200 million TCR-beta sequences. TCRdb passed the 5' RACE reads through MiXCR, listing each CDR3 protein once. The sample records approximately 31,000 distinct CDR3 sequences, 4% to 5.5% being singletons. The V gene's germline CDR1 is DFQATT and CDR2 SNEGSKA (reference sequence). This CDR3 is built from 15 residues. V shed 0 bases and J shed 1 base, with 12 bases lying between them. Volunteers at a blood bank in Maryland, USA, were the healthy controls. These data come from a study of neurological immune-mediated disorders. Overall study results and limits: Multiple sclerosis was found to have the least TCR clonal expansion, below healthy controls, and HTLV-1-associated myelopathy the most.

V is TRBV20-1 and J is TRBJ2-5, with a tentative D call TRBD2 (6 bases). Sample: PBMCs. The receptor was isolated from a man in his late teens or twenties in good health. In DNA form, the CDR3 reads TGCAGTGCTAGAGAAGCCGGGGGAGCCCAAGAGACCCAGTACTTC. Translation: CSAREAGGAQETQYF.